Shown below are 18 T cell receptor beta chains from a single sample sequenced in a study of blood T cell repertoires in COVID-19. Assay used: immunoSEQ multiplex PCR; TCRdb lists only in-frame clones, some missing. The sample consists of roughly 360,000 clones, over 80% of them appearing once. The specimen sequenced was PBMCs or T cells enriched from blood (not recorded which). These receptors were taken from a woman between 50 and 59 years old who had recovered from COVID-19.

The chain links TRBV3-1 (or the pseudogene TRBV3-2) to TRBJ2-1; 8 bases are a match to TRBD1. The V segment lost 8 bases and the J segment 0 bases; nucleotides outside the gene matches: 15. The germline gives CDR1 LGHDT, CDR2 YNNKEL (reference sequence). This CDR3 is 18 amino acids long. In nucleotides, the CDR3 is TGTGCCAGCGGAGGGACAGGCGCAGATTATAGCTCCTACAATGAGCAGTTCTTC. The encoded protein is CASGGTGADYSSYNEQFF.

The chain has TRBV9 and TRBJ2-2; tentatively, D is TRBD1 (5 bases). Germline V gives CDR1 SGDLS, CDR2 YYNGEE. Trimming left V 0 bases short and J 7 bases short, with 16 bases between. This CDR3 comprises 16 residues. DNA for the CDR3: TGTGCCAGCAGCGTAGTAAGTCAGGGATATCACGGGGAGCTGTTTTTT. Its protein is CASSVVSQGYHGELFF.

The V gene is TRBV30, the J gene TRBJ2-1; perhaps TRBD2 as D (6 bases). CDR3 length: 18 amino acids. Germline V lookup: CDR1 GTSNPN, CDR2 SVGIG (reference sequence). V shed 0 bases and J shed 0 bases, with 18 bases lying between them. Here the CDR3 reads CAWSVGTGDYRSYNEQFF. In DNA form, the CDR3 reads TGTGCCTGGAGTGTAGGGACGGGAGATTATCGCTCCTACAATGAGCAGTTCTTC.

The chain recombines TRBV12-5 with TRBJ2-7; weak D call: TRBD2 (5 bases). The V end lost 7 bases, the J end lost 4 bases, and 14 bases lay between the germline ends. Germline CDR1 is LGHNT and CDR2 is FRNRAP. The CDR3 has 13 amino acids. The CDR3 protein is CASAPREGYEQYF. The CDR3, as DNA: TGTGCTAGTGCCCCCCGAGAGGGATACGAGCAGTACTTC. Drawing the rest from reference TRBV12-5 and TRBJ2-7, the complete variable domain is DARVTQTPRHKVTEMGQEVTMRCQPILGHNTVFWYRQTMMQGLELLAYFRNRAPLDDSGMPKDRFSAEMPDATLATLKIQPSEPRDSAVYFCASAPREGYEQYFGPGTRLTVT.

This clone was seen once. V and J are TRBV4-2 and TRBJ1-1, with a weak D call TRBD1 (5 bases). CDR3 length equals 17 residues. CDR1 is LGHNA and CDR2 is YNFKEQ in the germline V gene. Trimming pared 0 bases from V and 13 bases from J, leaving 27 bases between. The DNA of the CDR3 is TGTGCCAGCAGCCAAGATATTAGAGGGACTTCCAACACTGAGGGTTTCTTT. Amino acids: CASSQDIRGTSNTEGFF.

The chain has TRBV19 and TRBJ1-2; 10 positions agree with TRBD1. The CDR3 is made up of 13 amino acids. The junction had 4 bases not matched to a gene; V was cut back by 4 bases and J by 8 bases. Germline assignment: CDR1 LNHDA and CDR2 SQIVND (reference sequence). The DNA of the CDR3 is TGTGCCAGTAGTACCGACAGGGGGCGCGGCTACACCTTC. This translates into CASSTDRGRGYTF.

The chain employs TRBV19 and TRBJ1-2; no firm D call. Per germline, CDR1 LNHDA and CDR2 SQIVND (reference sequence). The CDR3 is made up of 12 amino acids. Trimming removed 9 bases at V and 1 base at J, with 9 bases between. The CDR3 DNA reads as TGTGCCAGCGCTATCGGTAACTATGGCTACACCTTC. Amino acid sequence: CASAIGNYGYTF. Drawing the rest from reference TRBV19 and TRBJ1-2, the complete variable domain is DGGITQSPKYLFRKEGQNVTLSCEQNLNHDAMYWYRQDPGQGLRLIYYSQIVNDFQKGDIAEGYSVSREKKESFPLTVTSAQKNPTAFYLCASAIGNYGYTFGSGTRLTVV.

The chain combines TRBV29-1 with TRBJ1-2; 10 nucleotides agree with TRBD1. CDR1 SQVTM and CDR2 ANQGSEA come from the germline V gene. V trimming: 4 bases; J trimming: 4 bases; junction bases outside the gene matches: 12. The CDR3 sequence is 16 residues long. CDR3 in amino acids: CSVVIQTGGRGYGYTF. In DNA, the CDR3 is TGCAGCGTTGTGATACAGACAGGGGGCCGGGGCTATGGCTACACCTTC.

The chain links TRBV6-6 to TRBJ2-7, with D tentatively TRBD1 (6 bases). Trimming pared 6 bases from V and 3 bases from J, leaving 15 bases between. The CDR3 length is 14 residues. Germline V lookup: CDR1 MNHNY, CDR2 SVGAGI (reference sequence). The CDR3: CASRMGQGDYEQYF. The CDR3 nucleotides read TGTGCCAGCAGGATGGGACAAGGAGACTACGAGCAGTACTTC.

The chain has TRBV28 and TRBJ1-2; TRBD1 might be the D (5 bases). Germline V CDR1 and CDR2: MDHEN, SYDVKM. V gave up 2 bases and J gave up 2 bases, with 6 bases separating them. The CDR3 is made up of 13 amino acids. The DNA of the CDR3 is TGTGCCAGCAGTTTAGGGGCGAACTATGGCTACACCTTC. Amino acids: CASSLGANYGYTF.

The chain carries TRBV6-2 or TRBV6-3 and TRBJ2-7; D is ambiguous. V gave up 5 bases and J gave up 2 bases, with 10 bases separating them. The CDR3 extends over 13 amino acids. In germline, CDR1 is MNHEY, CDR2 SVGEGT. CDR3 coding DNA: TGTGCCAGCAGTCCCCCACCTACCTACGAGCAGTACTTC. This encodes CASSPPPTYEQYF.

This clone was picked up one time. The chain couples TRBV6-1 to TRBJ2-1; 7 bases are shared with TRBD2. CDR3 size: 16 residues. V shed 0 bases and J 4 bases; nucleotides not matched to a gene: 6. Germline lookup yields CDR1 MNHNS and CDR2 SASEGT. The CDR3 here is CASSEASAGSYNEQFF. For the CDR3, the DNA is TGTGCCAGCAGTGAAGCGTCAGCGGGGTCTTACAATGAGCAGTTCTTC.

The DNA of the CDR3 is TGTGCCAGCAGCTTAGGGGGAGCGGATTTTGGGGAGCAGTACTTC. This gives the protein CASSLGGADFGEQYF. V and J are TRBV7-6 and TRBJ2-7; tentative D call: TRBD2 (5 bases). The germline gives CDR1 SGHVS, CDR2 FNYEAQ. Trimming left V 1 base short and J 7 bases short, with 17 bases between. This CDR3 comprises 15 residues.

The chain carries TRBV28 and TRBJ1-5; 7 bases are shared with TRBD1. CDR1 is MDHEN and CDR2 is SYDVKM in the germline V gene. The CDR3 loop spans 15 amino acids. V lost 7 bases to trimming and J lost 0 bases; unmatched junction nucleotides: 6. In nucleotides, the CDR3 is TGTGCCAGCACCGGGACAGTCGATAGCAATCAGCCCCAGCATTTT. Protein: CASTGTVDSNQPQHF.

The chain has TRBV19 and TRBJ2-3; maybe TRBD1 (6 bases). Per germline, CDR1 LNHDA and CDR2 SQIVND (reference sequence). V was trimmed by 6 bases and J by 3 bases, leaving 10 bases between them. The CDR3 loop spans 13 amino acids. The CDR3 nucleotides read TGTGCCAGTAGACAAACAGGGACAGATACGCAGTATTTT. Encoded protein: CASRQTGTDTQYF.

The chain links TRBV7-9 to TRBJ2-5; tentative D call: TRBD1 (6 bases). This CDR3 comprises 15 residues. The V gene's germline CDR1 is SEHNR and CDR2 FQNEAQ (reference sequence). V was trimmed by 5 bases and J by 2 bases, leaving 15 bases between them. The CDR3 DNA sequence: TGTGCCAGCAGCCACCGGGACAACTCACAAGAGACCCAGTACTTC. Its translation is CASSHRDNSQETQYF. Variable domain in full (rest from reference TRBV7-9 and TRBJ2-5): DTGVSQNPRHKITKRGQNVTFRCDPISEHNRLYWYRQTLGQGPEFLTYFQNEAQLEKSRLLSDRFSAERPKGSFSTLEIQRTEQGDSAMYLCASSHRDNSQETQYFGPGTRLLVL.

Turning to this clone: A junction end diverges from the germline sequence, so it may reflect a read error. The chain uses TRBV25-1 and TRBJ2-2; 9 bases are a match to TRBD1. The germline gives CDR1 MGHDK, CDR2 SYGVNS. This CDR3 has 14 residues. The CDR3 region has the DNA TGTGCCAGCTCCGGGACAGGGAACGCCGGGGAGCTGTTTTTT. Amino acids: CASSGTGNAGELFF.

V and J are TRBV6-2 or TRBV6-3 and TRBJ1-2, with D tentatively TRBD1 (5 bases). The germline V and J ends were trimmed by 5 bases and 5 bases, with 12 bases remaining between them. Germline CDR1 MNHEY, CDR2 SVGEGT. The CDR3 is 13 amino acids. Written as DNA, the CDR3 is TGTGCCAGCAGTCAATACCAGGGTTATGGCTACACCTTC. Translated: CASSQYQGYGYTF.